Following are 27 T cell receptor beta chains from one sample sequenced in a study of blood T cell repertoires in COVID-19. Generated by immunoSEQ multiplex PCR, the TCRdb table keeps only in-frame clones and is missing some. The sample lists 360,000 or so clones, about 90% occurring once. The sequencing sample was made of PBMCs or T cells enriched from blood (not recorded which). All receptors derive from a woman aged 25 to 39 who had recovered from COVID-19.

The chain uses TRBV5-1 and TRBJ2-1; 8 nucleotides match TRBD2. V gave up 0 bases and J gave up 8 bases; unmatched junction bases: 7. The CDR3 has 15 amino acids. Germline CDR1 and CDR2: SGHRS and YFSETQ. The CDR3 is CASSLGEREIYEQFF. For the CDR3, the DNA is TGCGCCAGCAGCTTGGGCGAGCGGGAGATCTATGAGCAGTTCTTC.

The chain recombines TRBV2 with TRBJ2-4, with 8 nucleotides matching TRBD2. Germline lookup yields CDR1 SNHLY and CDR2 FYNNEI. Losses at the gene ends were 3 bases for V and 9 bases for J; bases not matched to a gene: 10. This CDR3 contains 15 residues. The CDR3: CASSDGGAPLVIQYF. The CDR3 nucleotides are TGTGCCAGCAGTGACGGGGGGGCACCCCTGGTCATTCAGTACTTC.

The CDR3, as DNA: TGTGCCAGCAGCGTAGGTGGGGGGTCTACCTACGAGCAGTACTTC. As protein: CASSVGGGSTYEQYF. The rearrangement uses TRBV9 and TRBJ2-7; a possible D gene is TRBD2 (6 bases). This CDR3 spans 15 amino acids. Germline loops: CDR1 SGDLS, CDR2 YYNGEE. Trimming left V 0 bases short and J 2 bases short, with 12 bases between. Looking up the rest from reference TRBV9 and TRBJ2-7 gives the full variable domain: DSGVTQTPKHLITATGQRVTLRCSPRSGDLSVYWYQQSLDQGLQFLIQYYNGEERAKGNILERFSAQQFPDLHSELNLSSLELGDSALYFCASSVGGGSTYEQYFGPGTRLTVT.

The sample holds a few counts of this clone. The chain couples TRBV14 to TRBJ1-4; TRBD1 agrees at 7 bases. CDR1 SGHDN and CDR2 FVKESK come from the germline V gene. V was pared by 4 bases and J by 3 bases, with 2 bases of the junction left unmatched. CDR3 size: 14 residues. For the CDR3, the DNA is TGTGCCAGCAGCCTCCAGGGGGCTAATGAAAAACTGTTTTTT. Translation gives CASSLQGANEKLFF.

The V gene is TRBV5-1, the J gene TRBJ2-1; 8 nucleotides agree with TRBD1. The CDR3 is 16 amino acids. The germline V gene encodes CDR1 SGHRS and CDR2 YFSETQ. V lost 3 bases, J lost 4 bases, and 9 bases stayed unmatched. For the CDR3, the DNA is TGCGCCAGCAGCTGGCGCATAGGACAGGGTTACAATGAGCAGTTCTTC. Protein sequence: CASSWRIGQGYNEQFF.

The rearrangement uses TRBV12-5 and TRBJ2-2; perhaps TRBD1 as D (6 bases). Germline assignment: CDR1 LGHNT and CDR2 FRNRAP. The CDR3 is 17 amino acids. V was cut by 0 bases and J by 1 base, with 12 bases left in between. The CDR3 bases are TGTGCTAGTGGTTTGGTAATCGGCAGGGGGAACACCGGGGAGCTGTTTTTT. Amino acid sequence: CASGLVIGRGNTGELFF.

V and J are TRBV7-9 and TRBJ1-1; D ambiguous. CDR3 length equals 18 residues. CDR1 is SEHNR, CDR2 FQNEAQ, per germline (reference sequence). The V and J ends lost 2 bases and 0 bases respectively, with 19 bases between them. The CDR3 region has the DNA TGTGCCAGCAGCTTATTTTTGGCCCGAGGGAAGATGAACACTGAAGCTTTCTTT. Its protein is CASSLFLARGKMNTEAFF.

The chain uses TRBV12-3 or TRBV12-4 and TRBJ2-1, with unresolved D. Trimming removed 5 bases at V and 7 bases at J, with 6 bases between. The CDR3 loop spans 11 amino acids. The CDR3 DNA reads TGTGCCAGCAGTCTGCTAAATGAGCAGTTCTTC. This encodes CASSLLNEQFF.

This rearrangement joins TRBV5-6 to TRBJ2-7; the match to TRBD1 covers 9 bases. With V trimmed by 1 base and J by 3 bases, 5 bases remained unmatched. Germline V CDR1 and CDR2: SGHDT, YYEEEE. The CDR3 loop spans 15 amino acids. The CDR3 DNA is TGTGCCAGCAGCTTGTGGGGGACAGGGCTCTACGAGCAGTACTTC. Its translation is CASSLWGTGLYEQYF.

The chain recombines TRBV2 with TRBJ2-7, with 8 bases lining up with TRBD1. Germline-derived CDR1 and CDR2 are SNHLY and FYNNEI. With V trimmed by 7 bases and J by 5 bases, 13 bases remained unmatched. This CDR3 comprises 15 residues. This CDR3 reads CASNLAGGSLNEQYF. The DNA for the CDR3 is TGTGCCAGCAACTTAGCAGGGGGCAGCCTCAACGAGCAGTACTTC.

The rearrangement uses TRBV6-5 and TRBJ2-2; D gene ambiguous. The V end was cut by 8 bases, the J end by 1 base, with 8 bases between. Germline assignment: CDR1 MNHEY and CDR2 SVGAGI. The CDR3 has 13 amino acids. The CDR3 here is CASGDWNTGELFF. CDR3 nucleotides: TGTGCCAGCGGAGACTGGAACACCGGGGAGCTGTTTTTT.

The chain is built from TRBV6-5 and TRBJ1-1; perhaps TRBD1 as D (5 bases). Trimming shortened V by 2 bases and J by 4 bases, and 11 bases separated the two germline ends. The V gene's germline CDR1 is MNHEY and CDR2 SVGAGI. CDR3 length equals 14 residues. As DNA, the CDR3 is TGTGCCAGCAGTTACCGGGGGGGAGGCACTGAAGCTTTCTTT. Amino acid sequence: CASSYRGGGTEAFF.

This chain uses TRBV5-6 with TRBJ1-2; D is unresolved. The length of the CDR3 is 14 residues. Germline CDR1 is SGHDT and CDR2 is YYEEEE. V dropped 4 bases and J dropped 2 bases, with 12 bases sitting between them. CDR3 nucleotides: TGTGCCAGCAGCCCGGTGGGAGAGAACTATGGCTACACCTTC. It yields the protein CASSPVGENYGYTF.

The chain recombines TRBV12-3 or TRBV12-4 with TRBJ1-2; D ambiguous. The CDR3 runs 11 residues. V was cut by 3 bases and J by 8 bases, with 7 bases left in between. The CDR3 loop reads CASSFGRGYTF. The CDR3 nucleotides read TGTGCCAGCAGTTTTGGGAGGGGCTACACCTTC.

This CDR3 is CASSPDRLNTEAFF. The CDR3 DNA sequence: TGTGCCAGCAGCCCCGACAGGCTGAACACTGAAGCTTTCTTT. The chain is built from TRBV6-4 and TRBJ1-1; possibly TRBD1 for D (6 bases). In germline, CDR1 is MRHNA, CDR2 SNTAGT. Deletions cut 6 bases from V and 0 bases from J, with 11 bases between. This CDR3 contains 14 residues.

This clone was seen a handful of times. The chain has TRBV5-1 and TRBJ1-3, with 7 positions matching TRBD1. Germline CDR1 SGHRS, CDR2 YFSETQ. V shed 4 bases, J shed 4 bases, and the junction held 5 bases outside the gene matches. The CDR3 runs 14 residues. Here the CDR3 DNA reads TGCGCCAGCAGCAGAACAGGGGACGGAAACACCATATATTTT. It specifies CASSRTGDGNTIYF.

V is TRBV9 and J is TRBJ1-2, with a tentative D call TRBD1 (5 bases). The CDR3 spans 14 residues. CDR1 SGDLS and CDR2 YYNGEE come from the germline V gene. V lost 3 bases and J 4 bases, leaving 13 bases between the germline ends. CDR3 sequence: CASSDSTDFYGYTF. In DNA form, the CDR3 reads TGTGCCAGCAGCGACTCGACAGACTTCTATGGCTACACCTTC.

On this clone: The same CDR3 also results from other DNA sequences found in this sample. The CDR3 nucleotides are TGTGCCAGCAGCCTTGACAGGGCTAATTCACCCCTCCACTTT. Translated, it gives CASSLDRANSPLHF. V usage is TRBV5-4 and J usage is TRBJ1-6; 7 bases map to TRBD1. The length of the CDR3 is 14 residues. Germline V gene data show CDR1 as SGHNT and CDR2 as YYREEE (reference sequence). J gave up 6 bases and V 4 bases, and 4 bases lay outside the gene matches.

The V and J genes are TRBV29-1 and TRBJ1-4; possibly TRBD1 for D (5 bases). Germline CDR1 SQVTM, CDR2 ANQGSEA. This CDR3 has 12 amino acids. Trimming pared 7 bases from V and 7 bases from J, leaving 13 bases between. CDR3 coding DNA: TGCAGCGGGGGACTAGACCTTGAAAAACTGTTTTTT. Protein: CSGGLDLEKLFF.

The chain combines TRBV6-5 with TRBJ1-4, with no clear D. The germline CDR1 and CDR2 sequences are MNHEY and SVGAGI. V was pared by 6 bases and J by 6 bases, with 5 bases between. The CDR3 contains 11 residues. The CDR3 sequence: CASRLHEKLFF. DNA for the CDR3: TGTGCCAGCAGACTCCATGAAAAACTGTTTTTT.

In DNA form, the CDR3 reads TGCGCCAGCAGCGGAGCGGGGTTGGTGGGGGATACGCAGTATTTT. Translation: CASSGAGLVGDTQYF. The genes are TRBV5-1 and TRBJ2-3; 7 bases fit TRBD2. The CDR3 is made up of 15 amino acids. CDR1 is SGHRS, CDR2 YFSETQ, per germline. V trimming: 4 bases; J trimming: 6 bases; junction bases outside the gene matches: 11.

V usage is TRBV7-8 and J usage is TRBJ2-3; 11 bases line up with TRBD2. V lost 2 bases to trimming and J lost 2 bases; unmatched junction nucleotides: 3. This CDR3 comprises 16 residues. Germline assignment: CDR1 SGHVS and CDR2 FQNEAQ. The CDR3 DNA follows: TGTGCCAGCAGCTTATTAGCGGGAGGGCCCACAGATACGCAGTATTTT. Translating gives CASSLLAGGPTDTQYF. The variable domain in full, completed from reference TRBV7-8 and TRBJ2-3, reads GAGVSQSPRYKVAKRGQDVALRCDPISGHVSLFWYQQALGQGPEFLTYFQNEAQLDKSGLPSDRFFAERPEGSVSTLKIQRTQQEDSAVYLCASSLLAGGPTDTQYFGPGTRLTVL.

V usage is TRBV3-1 (or the pseudogene TRBV3-2) and J usage is TRBJ2-1; 12 bases align to TRBD1. The germline CDR1 and CDR2 sequences are LGHDT and YNNKEL (reference sequence). The CDR3 is made up of 18 amino acids. The V and J ends lost 1 base and 4 bases, in that order; junction bases with no gene match: 8. The DNA for the CDR3 is TGTGCCAGCAGCCAAGGGGGACAGGGGGCCGCCCTTTACAATGAGCAGTTCTTC. Translated: CASSQGGQGAALYNEQFF.

The chain has TRBV18 and TRBJ1-1, with a tentative D call TRBD1 (5 bases). The CDR3 runs to 13 residues. In germline, CDR1 is KGHSH, CDR2 LQKENI. V was clipped by 3 bases and J by 2 bases, with 7 bases between them. CDR3 loop: CASSPGHNTEAFF. As DNA, the CDR3 is TGTGCCAGCTCACCGGGGCATAACACTGAAGCTTTCTTT.

The CDR3 reads CASSLVGLATDGTGELFF. In nucleotides, the CDR3 is TGTGCCAGCAGCTTGGTGGGACTAGCGACGGACGGCACCGGGGAGCTGTTTTTT. The V call is TRBV5-6, the J call TRBJ2-2; TRBD2 aligns across 10 bases. There are 18 residues in the CDR3. J gave up 4 bases and V 0 bases, and 9 bases lay outside the gene matches. Per germline, CDR1 SGHDT and CDR2 YYEEEE.

V and J are TRBV28 and TRBJ1-1; D is unclear. CDR1 is MDHEN, CDR2 SYDVKM, per germline. The germline V and J ends were trimmed by 6 bases and 0 bases, with 11 bases remaining between them. This CDR3 contains 14 residues. The CDR3 DNA reads as TGTGCCAGCAGCCGCCGGTCCCTGAACACTGAAGCTTTCTTT. It codes for CASSRRSLNTEAFF.

The V call is TRBV5-1, the J call TRBJ2-7; D not resolved. The germline V gene encodes CDR1 SGHRS and CDR2 YFSETQ. The CDR3 covers 15 residues. With 4 bases removed from V and 0 bases from J, the gap between germline ends came to 14 bases. The CDR3 region is CASSPESSASYEQYF. In nucleotides, the CDR3 is TGCGCCAGCAGCCCGGAGTCAAGCGCCTCCTACGAGCAGTACTTC.